This TCR beta chain was documented in a study of human T cells and chemical hapten exposure. Study context: An area of 2 cm by approximately 2 cm on upper inner arm skin received 2% DPC for sensitization. Patch tests applied 0.01% DPC to the upper back and were scored after 6 days.

Library preparation tagged each individual cDNA molecule with a unique molecular identifier. TCRdb re-called the RACE reads through MiXCR, storing one row per CDR3 protein. The table shows 270,000 or so distinct CDR3 sequences, with around 7% occurring only once. Whole-study results and caveats: Against controls, expanded TCRs gave rise to significantly more large CDR3 similarity clusters.

The CDR3 has 13 amino acids. V lost 2 bases, J lost 6 bases, and 10 bases lay in between. Germline V gene sequence: CDR1 SGHAT, CDR2 FQNNGV. A word on this clonotype: Its antigen is still unknown.

Time point of the sample: pre-sensitization, week 0. As to treatment: therapeutic diphenylcyclopropenone sensitization with weekly scalp DPC. The receptor's source is a man aged 18 to 29 with alopecia areata. Some clones in this sample may be carry-over from other donors' samples. Here the sequenced sample was whole blood, taken in connection with sensitization to the hapten diphenylcyclopropenone (DPC). J is TRBJ1-2 and V is TRBV11-2; no reliable D call. The CDR3 region has the DNA TGTGCCAGCAGCTTAAGGAGCTTCGATGGCTACACCTTC. It codes for CASSLRSFDGYTF.